This TCR beta chain came from a study of memory CD8 T cells in hepatitis C reinfection listed by TCRdb under 2017. For the wider study: Two consecutive HCV infections were spontaneously resolved by three donors, whereas a primary infection was cleared by two donors who then became chronically infected after reinfection. About five reinfection cases with stored pre-reinfection samples were identified between the late 2000s and the early 2010s. Previously published longitudinal data on tetramer+ CD8 T cell frequency were used to select the peak reinfection time point. Peak reinfection samples were obtained 3 to 8 weeks after detection of reinfection. Participants who had resolved a prior HCV infection were followed every 3 months in the reinfection study. In roughly five donors, the study followed the TCR beta repertoire of virus-specific CD8 T cells over time through an HCV reinfection episode. HCV reinfection was defined as a positive HCV RNA test following two negative tests taken at least 60 days apart. Points the paper makes about the study in general: Because the study included only a handful of donors, definitive conclusions about public clonotypes linked to secondary clearance could not be reached.

Concerning this clone itself: Its antigen specificity is not known. Base qualities are not recorded, but no much larger clone differs from it by a single base.

Library creation used the immunoSEQ multiplex PCR assay. Genomic DNA was pulled from the sorted cells, and the automated high-throughput method of Adaptive Biotechnologies was used to sequence the TCR beta V, D and J regions. A two-step, bias-controlled multiplex PCR was used to amplify CDR3 regions. An Illumina instrument was used to sequence the amplified TCR beta libraries. Turning to the authors' computational methods: Demultiplexed reads were processed to reduce amplification and sequencing bias, and CDR3 sequences were assigned to gene families using the IMGT database. ImmunoSEQ software version 2.0 was used to analyze the repertoire data. Out-of-frame sequences and sequences containing stop codons in the CDR3 were removed from the clonotype lists. Clonotypes below 0.01% frequency were excluded because they corresponded to less than one cell. Richness was computed as observed richness divided by input cell number, and evenness as Shannon entropy divided by log observed richness. To measure repertoire diversity and how similar the repertoire was between time points, Simpson diversity and Morisita-Horn overlap indices were applied. Clonotypes were grouped as dominant (>1%), sub-dominant (0.5-0.99%), low abundance (0.1-0.49%) or lowest abundance (<0.1%). A germline index was calculated as total CDR3 length minus total nucleotide additions, divided by total CDR3 length. TCRdb provides this immuneACCESS table in a form limited to in-frame rearrangements. Some clones are lacking; in checked studies, under half of them reflect an unresolved V gene, and why the rest are absent is not known. D and trimming were read from the DNA, whereas the V and J calls and clone size are those reported in that table. The sample contains around 47,000 clones, approximately 90% of them found a single time. Around 1.2% of the sample is taken by the ten largest.

V trim: 5 bases; J trim: 5 bases; unmatched bases: 6. From the cysteine up to the phenylalanine, the CDR3 has a length of 15 residues. Just the 45-base CDR3 DNA is kept, in frame starting at base 1. For CDR1 and CDR2, the germline V gene (reference sequence) lists SEHNR and FQNEAQ. The time point label of this sample denotes: peak reinfection, 3 to 8 weeks after reinfection detection. Sorted cells were sequenced directly ex vivo, with no in vitro expansion before TCR sequencing. Donors were people who inject drugs enrolled in the Montreal Acute Hepatitis C Cohort Study (HEPCO) in Canada. Total naive CD8 T cells, sorted as viable CD3+ CD8+ CD45RO-, came from a couple of donors at all three reinfection time points as controls. Before sorting, cryopreserved peripheral blood mononuclear cells were thawed and used as the source for purifying CD8 T cells. CD8 T cells were enriched by negative selection with the MACS CD8+ T cell Isolation Kit. Cells were sorted on a BD FACSAria II sorter using FACSDiva software, and FlowJo was used for data analysis.

The receptor was derived from a man in his late teens or twenties with hepatitis C virus infection. The sequencing sample was made of naive CD8+ T cells sorted from blood. This specimen's cell subset or site label, per the study, means: total naive CD8+CD45RO- T cells. The chain is made from TRBV7-9 and TRBJ2-7, with TRBD2 identical over 13 junction bases. The CDR3 is CASSPTGTSGNEQYF. Read as DNA, the sequence is TGTGCCAGCAGCCCGACCGGGACTAGCGGGAACGAGCAGTACTTC.